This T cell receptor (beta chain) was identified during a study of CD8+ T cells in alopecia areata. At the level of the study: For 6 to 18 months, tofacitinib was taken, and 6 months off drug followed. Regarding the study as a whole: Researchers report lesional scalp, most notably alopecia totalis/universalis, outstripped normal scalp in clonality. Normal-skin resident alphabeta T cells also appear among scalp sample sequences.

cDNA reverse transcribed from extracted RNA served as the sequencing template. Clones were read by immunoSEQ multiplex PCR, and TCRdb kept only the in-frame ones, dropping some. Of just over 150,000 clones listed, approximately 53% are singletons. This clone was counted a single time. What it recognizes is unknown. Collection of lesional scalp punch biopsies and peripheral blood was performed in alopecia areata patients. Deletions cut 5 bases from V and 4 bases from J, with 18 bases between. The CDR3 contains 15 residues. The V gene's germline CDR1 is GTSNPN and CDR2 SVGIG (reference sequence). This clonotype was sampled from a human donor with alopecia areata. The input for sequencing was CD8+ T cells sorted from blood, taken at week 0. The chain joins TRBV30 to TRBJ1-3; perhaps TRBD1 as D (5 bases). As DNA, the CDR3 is TGTGCCTGGGAAGCAGCGGGACCCTGGGGAAACACCATATATTTT. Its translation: CAWEAAGPWGNTIYF.